The rows below give T cell receptor beta chains drawn from one sample of a study of regulatory T cells in long-lasting Graves disease. MiXCR, run by TCRdb on the multiplex PCR reads, gives a single entry per CDR3 protein. In the table there are 500,000 or so distinct CDR3 sequences, about 15% of which are singletons. The data also belong to a second study, concerning T cells in Graves' hyperthyroidism and ophthalmopathy.

Material: peripheral blood mononuclear cells (PBMCs), obtained at new diagnosis, from a patient treated with antithyroid drugs. These receptors were obtained from a woman in her forties or fifties with Graves disease. Each CDR3 is given with its conserved first and last residue. Each record gives: J gene, clone size, CDR3 length, D gene, V gene, CDR3 DNA, CDR3 protein. D genes are given only for firm matches. Not all rows give a size; the values are once, few, many and, for expanded clones, a class.

J gene: TRBJ1-1
clone size: many
CDR3 length: 15
D gene: TRBD1
V gene: TRBV5-1
CDR3 DNA: TGCGCCAGCAGCTCACGGACAGGGGGATGGGCTGAAGCTTTCTTT
CDR3 protein: CASSSRTGGWAEAFF

J gene: TRBJ2-1
clone size: many
CDR3 length: 14
D gene: NA
V gene: TRBV10-3
CDR3 DNA: TGTGCCATCGGGAAGACAGGGACTCTCAATGAGCAGTTCTTC
CDR3 protein: CAIGKTGTLNEQFF

J gene: TRBJ2-6
clone size: NA
CDR3 length: 16
D gene: NA
V gene: TRBV19
CDR3 DNA: TGTGCCAGTAGTATATTCGGACTCACGGGGGCCAACGTCCTGACTTTC
CDR3 protein: CASSIFGLTGANVLTF

J gene: TRBJ2-1
clone size: many
CDR3 length: 15
D gene: TRBD1
V gene: TRBV28
CDR3 DNA: TGTGCCAGCGATCGCGGGACAGGGGGCTACAATGAGCAGTTCTTC
CDR3 protein: CASDRGTGGYNEQFF

J gene: TRBJ1-1
clone size: few
CDR3 length: 15
D gene: TRBD1
V gene: TRBV15
CDR3 DNA: TGTGCCACCAGCAGAGCCAGAACACAGGGGACTGAAGCTTTCTTT
CDR3 protein: CATSRARTQGTEAFF

J gene: TRBJ2-2
clone size: few
CDR3 length: 17
D gene: TRBD2
V gene: TRBV7-3
CDR3 DNA: TGTGCCAGCAGCCCCCCAGCGGGAGGGCCAGGCGCCGGGGAGCTGTTTTTT
CDR3 protein: CASSPPAGGPGAGELFF

J gene: TRBJ1-4
clone size: many
CDR3 length: 17
D gene: TRBD1
V gene: TRBV7-9
CDR3 DNA: TGTGCCAGCAGCTTCGTCGGCGAGACAGGGGGTTTTGAAAAACTGTTTTTT
CDR3 protein: CASSFVGETGGFEKLFF

J gene: TRBJ2-2
clone size: NA
CDR3 length: 14
D gene: NA
V gene: TRBV10-2
CDR3 DNA: TGCGCCAGCAGAGAGGTTGCGAACACCGGGGAGCTGTTTTTT
CDR3 protein: CASREVANTGELFF

J gene: TRBJ1-1
clone size: many
CDR3 length: 13
D gene: NA
V gene: TRBV12-3/TRBV12-4
CDR3 DNA: TGTGCCAGCAGGGTGATTACGAACACTGAAGCTTTCTTT
CDR3 protein: CASRVITNTEAFF

J gene: TRBJ2-5
clone size: few
CDR3 length: 17
D gene: NA
V gene: TRBV28
CDR3 DNA: TGTGCCAGCGCGAAGAGGAAGTCAGGCTTCCCGCAAGAGACCCAGTACTTC
CDR3 protein: CASAKRKSGFPQETQYF

J gene: TRBJ2-5
clone size: many
CDR3 length: 14
D gene: TRBD2
V gene: TRBV20-1
CDR3 DNA: TGCAGTGCTAGTATAGCGGGAAACCTAGAGACCCAGTACTTC
CDR3 protein: CSASIAGNLETQYF

J gene: TRBJ2-1
clone size: NA
CDR3 length: 15
D gene: TRBD2
V gene: TRBV19
CDR3 DNA: TGTGCCAGTAGTATAGCTAGCGGGAAAAACAATGAGCAGTTCTTC
CDR3 protein: CASSIASGKNNEQFF

J gene: TRBJ2-4
clone size: NA
CDR3 length: 17
D gene: TRBD1
V gene: TRBV12-3/TRBV12-4
CDR3 DNA: TGTGCCAGCAGTTTGGGGGACAGGGGGATTGCCAAAAACATTCAGTACTTC
CDR3 protein: CASSLGDRGIAKNIQYF

J gene: TRBJ2-7
clone size: many
CDR3 length: 15
D gene: TRBD2
V gene: TRBV12-3/TRBV12-4
CDR3 DNA: TGTGCCAGCGGTCCCGGGGGCGGGGGGTATTACGAGCAGTACTTC
CDR3 protein: CASGPGGGGYYEQYF

J gene: TRBJ2-7
clone size: many
CDR3 length: 17
D gene: TRBD1
V gene: TRBV30
CDR3 DNA: TGTGCCTCAAGCCGGGACAGGGGGCCTATGAGCTCCTACGAGCAGTACTTC
CDR3 protein: CASSRDRGPMSSYEQYF

J gene: TRBJ1-1
clone size: many
CDR3 length: 14
D gene: NA
V gene: TRBV28
CDR3 DNA: TGTGCCAGCAGTAGAAGGTCCCGAAGAAATGAAGCTTTCTTT
CDR3 protein: CASSRRSRRNEAFF

J gene: TRBJ1-5
clone size: many
CDR3 length: 12
D gene: NA
V gene: TRBV24-1
CDR3 DNA: TGTGCCACCGGCTCGGGCAATCAGCCCCAGCATTTT
CDR3 protein: CATGSGNQPQHF

J gene: TRBJ2-1
clone size: many
CDR3 length: 18
D gene: TRBD2
V gene: TRBV12-3/TRBV12-4
CDR3 DNA: TGTGCCAGCAGTTTAAGTCTCTTTCGGGCTAGCGGGAGAGATGAGCAGTTCTTC
CDR3 protein: CASSLSLFRASGRDEQFF

J gene: TRBJ1-4
clone size: many
CDR3 length: 14
D gene: NA
V gene: TRBV2
CDR3 DNA: TGTGCCAGCAGTCCACAGGGTGGCGGCGAAAAACTGTTTTTT
CDR3 protein: CASSPQGGGEKLFF

J gene: TRBJ2-5
clone size: many
CDR3 length: 14
D gene: TRBD2
V gene: TRBV20-1
CDR3 DNA: TGCAGTGCTAGCCTTGGACTAGCCCTAGAGACCCAGTACTTC
CDR3 protein: CSASLGLALETQYF

J gene: TRBJ2-1
clone size: few
CDR3 length: 15
D gene: TRBD2
V gene: TRBV6-1
CDR3 DNA: TGTGCCAGCAGTGAGAGCGGGAGTTGGTACAATGAGCAGTTCTTC
CDR3 protein: CASSESGSWYNEQFF

J gene: TRBJ2-1
clone size: few
CDR3 length: 13
D gene: NA
V gene: TRBV6-1
CDR3 DNA: TGTGGAACGACGGTCCTCCCCTACAATGAGCAGTTCTTC
CDR3 protein: CGTTVLPYNEQFF

J gene: TRBJ1-1
clone size: NA
CDR3 length: 14
D gene: NA
V gene: TRBV12-3/TRBV12-4
CDR3 DNA: TGTGCCAGCAGCCCCTCTTTTAGCGGCACTGAAGCTTTCTTT
CDR3 protein: CASSPSFSGTEAFF

J gene: TRBJ2-7
clone size: few
CDR3 length: 14
D gene: TRBD1
V gene: TRBV3-1
CDR3 DNA: TGTGCCAGCAGCCGCCCAGGGACAGAGAACGAGCAGTACTTC
CDR3 protein: CASSRPGTENEQYF

J gene: TRBJ1-2
clone size: few
CDR3 length: 16
D gene: NA
V gene: TRBV19
CDR3 DNA: TGTGCCAGTAGTATAGACCTGACAGTTAACTATGGCGGCTACACCTTC
CDR3 protein: CASSIDLTVNYGGYTF

J gene: TRBJ2-1
clone size: NA
CDR3 length: 17
D gene: NA
V gene: TRBV10-2
CDR3 DNA: TGCGCCAGCAGGCACGCTGAGCTAGCCGGGGTCGTCAATGAGCAGTTCTTC
CDR3 protein: CASRHAELAGVVNEQFF

J gene: TRBJ2-3
clone size: many
CDR3 length: 14
D gene: TRBD2
V gene: TRBV7-3
CDR3 DNA: TGTGCCAGCAGCTCCGGGACTAGTCGAGATACGCAGTATTTT
CDR3 protein: CASSSGTSRDTQYF

J gene: TRBJ2-1
clone size: NA
CDR3 length: 16
D gene: TRBD2
V gene: TRBV25-1
CDR3 DNA: TGTGCCAGCAGTGAATACCGGACTAGCGTCACGAATGAGCAGTTCTTC
CDR3 protein: CASSEYRTSVTNEQFF

J gene: TRBJ2-7
clone size: NA
CDR3 length: 15
D gene: TRBD2
V gene: TRBV6-1
CDR3 DNA: TGTGCCAGCATTTTTCGGGGACTAGCGGAACACGAGCAGTACTTC
CDR3 protein: CASIFRGLAEHEQYF

J gene: TRBJ2-5
clone size: few
CDR3 length: 15
D gene: TRBD1
V gene: TRBV5-1
CDR3 DNA: TGCGCCAGCAGCCCGGGACAGTTGGACGTTGAGACCCAGTACTTC
CDR3 protein: CASSPGQLDVETQYF

J gene: TRBJ1-2
clone size: many
CDR3 length: 14
D gene: NA
V gene: TRBV11-2
CDR3 DNA: TGTGCCAGCAGCTTAGGAGCAGAGTCCTATGGCTACACCTTC
CDR3 protein: CASSLGAESYGYTF

J gene: TRBJ2-1
clone size: many
CDR3 length: 16
D gene: NA
V gene: TRBV20-1
CDR3 DNA: TGCAGTGCTAGAGATCGGACGGGACAAAGTTTTCCTGAGCAGTTCTTC
CDR3 protein: CSARDRTGQSFPEQFF

J gene: TRBJ2-7
clone size: NA
CDR3 length: 15
D gene: TRBD2
V gene: TRBV15
CDR3 DNA: TGTGCCGCCTCGGAAGGACTAGCGGGAGTCGATGAGCAGTACTTC
CDR3 protein: CAASEGLAGVDEQYF

J gene: TRBJ2-5
clone size: many
CDR3 length: 14
D gene: TRBD1
V gene: TRBV12-3/TRBV12-4
CDR3 DNA: TGTGCCAGCACCCTTGACAGGGACCAAGAGACCCAGTACTTC
CDR3 protein: CASTLDRDQETQYF

J gene: TRBJ1-1
clone size: NA
CDR3 length: 13
D gene: TRBD1
V gene: TRBV29-1
CDR3 DNA: TGCAGCGCCCAGGGACAGGGGGACACTGAAGCTTTCTTT
CDR3 protein: CSAQGQGDTEAFF

J gene: TRBJ1-1
clone size: NA
CDR3 length: 16
D gene: TRBD1
V gene: TRBV18
CDR3 DNA: TGTGCCAGCTCACGGACCGGGACAGCGATGAACACTGAAGCTTTCTTT
CDR3 protein: CASSRTGTAMNTEAFF

J gene: TRBJ2-6
clone size: NA
CDR3 length: 18
D gene: NA
V gene: TRBV11-2
CDR3 DNA: TGTGCCAGCAGACCTAAGGGGGGACAATACTCTGGGGCCAACGTCCTGACTTTC
CDR3 protein: CASRPKGGQYSGANVLTF

J gene: TRBJ2-7
clone size: NA
CDR3 length: 14
D gene: NA
V gene: TRBV30
CDR3 DNA: TGTGCCTGGAGTCTCGACAGGTTGTCCTACGAGCAGTACTTC
CDR3 protein: CAWSLDRLSYEQYF

J gene: TRBJ2-1
clone size: many
CDR3 length: 16
D gene: TRBD1
V gene: TRBV5-1
CDR3 DNA: TGCGCCAGCAGCCTGGGGCCGGGACAGGGATTCAATGAGCAGTTCTTC
CDR3 protein: CASSLGPGQGFNEQFF

J gene: TRBJ2-7
clone size: many
CDR3 length: 11
D gene: NA
V gene: TRBV30
CDR3 DNA: TGTGCCTGGAGCACCTATTACGAGCAGTACTTC
CDR3 protein: CAWSTYYEQYF

J gene: TRBJ1-1
clone size: few
CDR3 length: 15
D gene: NA
V gene: TRBV29-1
CDR3 DNA: TGCAGCGTTGAAGATACAGGAATAATGAACACTGAAGCTTTCTTT
CDR3 protein: CSVEDTGIMNTEAFF

J gene: TRBJ1-2
clone size: NA
CDR3 length: 14
D gene: NA
V gene: TRBV18
CDR3 DNA: TGTGCCAGCTCACCGGGTGGGCAGGGCGGCGGCTACACCTTC
CDR3 protein: CASSPGGQGGGYTF

J gene: TRBJ1-5
clone size: many
CDR3 length: 15
D gene: NA
V gene: TRBV6-1
CDR3 DNA: TGTGCCAGCAGTGAAATGGCAGGGAATCATCAGCCCCAGCATTTT
CDR3 protein: CASSEMAGNHQPQHF

J gene: TRBJ1-2
clone size: many
CDR3 length: 14
D gene: NA
V gene: TRBV28
CDR3 DNA: TGTGCCAGCAGTCAAGACCAGAGAGACTATGGCTACACCTTC
CDR3 protein: CASSQDQRDYGYTF

J gene: TRBJ2-1
clone size: many
CDR3 length: 19
D gene: TRBD2
V gene: TRBV6-2/TRBV6-3
CDR3 DNA: TGTGCCAGCAGTGAAGCCGGGACTAGCGGGAGGTCCAACTACAATGAGCAGTTCTTC
CDR3 protein: CASSEAGTSGRSNYNEQFF

J gene: TRBJ2-7
clone size: many
CDR3 length: 15
D gene: NA
V gene: TRBV12-3/TRBV12-4
CDR3 DNA: TGTGCCAGCAGTTCCCCCGGGACAATTTCCTACGAGCAGTACTTC
CDR3 protein: CASSSPGTISYEQYF

J gene: TRBJ2-7
clone size: many
CDR3 length: 14
D gene: TRBD2
V gene: TRBV5-1
CDR3 DNA: TGCGCCAGCAGCATCTACTTAGCGGGGGACGAGCAGTACTTC
CDR3 protein: CASSIYLAGDEQYF